The sequence of this T cell receptor (beta chain) was determined in a study of blood T cell repertoires in COVID-19 (dated by TCRdb to 2020 to 2022). As for the study more broadly: The collaborator samples originated in the United States, Italy and Spain and spanned the acute and convalescent phases of COVID-19. Sample metadata almost always included a de-identified subject ID, COVID-19 status, age in years and sex. The repertoires were released in a freely available public database meant as a resource for research on the immune response to SARS-CoV-2. HLA class I and class II types, where available, came from metadata supplied by the sample provider rather than from assay-based typing. The samples were drawn from two sources: the first 160 participants of the ongoing ImmuneRACE study, and 1,200 or so subjects contributed by 6 global collaborators. The dataset comprised deeply sampled blood TCRbeta repertoires from subjects exposed to, actively infected with, or recovered from COVID-19. The prospective study material was composed of cDNA or gDNA derived from T cells, B-cell-depleted T cells, or PBMCs. Study-level results and caveats: The amount of clinical and demographic metadata varied by source and participant and was provided uncurated.

Whole blood was collected in K2EDTA tubes by collaborating institutions according to the institutions' own protocols. For TCRbeta analysis, collaborators shipped samples as frozen whole blood, isolated PBMCs, or DNA extracted from either of those sample types. The CDR3 numbers 16 residues from cysteine through phenylalanine. Just CDR3 DNA is preserved here, 48 bases in frame from base 1. The CDR1 and CDR2 encoded by the germline V gene (reference sequence) are LNHDA and SQIVND. V is trimmed back by 2 bases and J by 4 bases, and the junction contains 9 bases that no gene match accounts for. TCRbeta CDR3 regions were amplified from genomic DNA using the immunoSEQ Assay, a bias-controlled multiplex PCR. In the original analysis: Within the assay, amplification of reference gene primers was used to estimate how many nucleated cells each sample contained. Sequence reads were collapsed and filtered to measure the absolute abundance of every unique TCRbeta CDR3 rearrangement. For each sample, productive Simpson clonality was calculated as the square root of Simpson's diversity index over productive rearrangements. In its TCRdb copy, this immuneACCESS table keeps in-frame sequences only and misses some clones. Where compared with another copy, unresolved V genes explain less than half of these, and the others have no known cause. That table is the source of V, J and clone size, and D and trimming were worked out from the DNA. Within this sample are 80,000 to 100,000 clones, with more than 70% of them counted one time only. The top ten constitute 15% to 20% of the sample.

The sample holds one count of this clone. This receptor's antigen is unknown. Base qualities are not provided; no much larger clone lies one nucleotide away. The sequence is built from TRBV19 and TRBJ1-1; 8 nucleotides in the junction match TRBD1. The TCR originated in a human donor in a cohort sampled during active COVID-19. Specimen: peripheral blood. At the DNA level, the sequence is TGTGCCAGTAGTATACGCTTTGACAGGGGTAGCACTGAAGCTTTCTTT. This translates into CASSIRFDRGSTEAFF.